This TCR beta chain was profiled in a study of blood T cells in healthy people across ages. Study conclusions and caveats: TCR beta diversity per million T cells fell roughly linearly with age.

There are a few counts of this clonotype. Its antigen is currently unknown. Sample-barcoded 5' priming and a J-beta primer mix drove a second PCR of about 7 to 12 cycles. TCRdb fed the 5' RACE reads into MiXCR, producing one record per CDR3 protein. This table has 500,000 to 600,000 distinct CDR3 sequences, roughly 29% appearing once. V was shortened by 4 bases and J by 4 bases, with 16 bases between the two germline ends. The CDR3 consists of 14 residues. Germline V gene data show CDR1 as SQVTM and CDR2 as ANQGSEA. This chain connects TRBV29-1 to TRBJ2-5; D might be TRBD1 or TRBD2, each matching 5 bases. The clonotype originates from a woman aged 65 to 85 in good health. The sequenced sample was blood. CDR3 nucleotides: TGCAGCGTTGGTTGGGGGAGCCCATCAGAGACCCAGTACTTC. Translation gives CSVGWGSPSETQYF.